This TCR beta chain came from a study of blood T cell repertoires in COVID-19. Whole-study context: Specimens from acute and convalescent COVID-19 originated in the United States, Italy and Spain. T cells, B-cell-depleted T cells, or PBMCs supplied cDNA or gDNA.

In the study's own analysis: It was from reference gene primer amplification that nucleated cell counts were estimated. Assay: immunoSEQ multiplex PCR; the TCRdb copy retains only in-frame clones and omits some. D and trimming were read from the DNA, whereas the V and J calls and clone size are those reported in that table. This table has 130,000 or so clones, approximately 84% appearing once. The sequence was obtained from a woman aged 80 or over with acute or convalescent COVID-19. The specimen was peripheral blood.

CDR3 DNA sequence: TGTGCCAGCAGCCATACGTCCAGGGGTGGCAATCAGCCCCAGCATTTT. Translating it yields CASSHTSRGGNQPQHF. This chain connects TRBV27 to TRBJ1-5; tentatively, D is TRBD1 (6 bases). Germline values: CDR1 MNHEY, CDR2 SMNVEV (reference sequence). The V and J ends lost 6 bases and 2 bases respectively, with 17 bases between them. There are 16 residues in the CDR3.